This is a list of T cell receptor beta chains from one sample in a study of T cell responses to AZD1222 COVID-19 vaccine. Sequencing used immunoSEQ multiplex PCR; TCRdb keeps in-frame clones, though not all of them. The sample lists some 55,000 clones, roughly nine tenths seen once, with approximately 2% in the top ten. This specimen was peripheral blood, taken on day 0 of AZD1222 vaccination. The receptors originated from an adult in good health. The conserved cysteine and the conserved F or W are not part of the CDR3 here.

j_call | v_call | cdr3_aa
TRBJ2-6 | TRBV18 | ASSSAETGANVLT
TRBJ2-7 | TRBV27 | ASSSAFGRASGSYEQY
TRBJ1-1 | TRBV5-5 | ASSLGTGGHTEAF
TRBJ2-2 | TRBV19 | ASSKGQGPNPGELF
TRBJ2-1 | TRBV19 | ASSPVVAGENEQF
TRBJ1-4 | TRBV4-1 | ASSQSSYKELF
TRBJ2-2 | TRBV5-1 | ASKVSSTGELF
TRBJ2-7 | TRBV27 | ASSLRDRSTHEQY
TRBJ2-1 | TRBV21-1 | ASSKVKTSGTQF
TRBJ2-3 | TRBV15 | ATSRDLGQGADTQY
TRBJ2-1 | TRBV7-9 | ASSLEGGSSYNEQF
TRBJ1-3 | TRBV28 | ASSSPGNTIY
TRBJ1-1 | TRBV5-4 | ASSPDSRGRNTEAF
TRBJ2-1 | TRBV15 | ATSGNLGQNNEQF
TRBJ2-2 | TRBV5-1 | ASSFGRAVGELF
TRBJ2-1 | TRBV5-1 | ASSLGDTSYNEQF
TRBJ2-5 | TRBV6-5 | ASTTGTTEETQY